This TCR beta chain was captured by sequencing in a study of cytomegalovirus exposure and HLA in healthy donors. Study-level background: Samples from HLA-typed donors yielded around 85 million unique TCRs in an early data release.

Findings of the study overall: In vitro work confirmed that a few CMV-associated chains recognize CMV antigens.

This clone showed up just once. No antigen is known for it. These donors, healthy bone marrow donors, were studied. Primers: 60 Vbeta forward and 13 Jbeta reverse. Data came from immunoSEQ multiplex PCR; TCRdb stores just in-frame clones and leaves some out. The sample has some 180,000 clones; 82% are singletons. V lost 0 bases and J 4 bases, leaving 10 bases between the germline ends. Germline CDR1 is SGHRS and CDR2 is YFSETQ. This CDR3 region has 14 residues. The receptor was derived from a middle-aged man in good health and CMV-seronegative. Sequencing was performed on PBMCs. The rearrangement links TRBV5-1 to TRBJ2-5; possible D gene TRBD1, 5 bases. CDR3 nucleotides: TGCGCCAGCAGCTTGGGACAGCCGCGAGAGACCCAGTACTTC. Translation gives CASSLGQPRETQYF.